The clone carrying this T cell receptor (beta chain) turned up a few times. Its antigen remains unknown. The data were obtained in a study of T-cell memory formation after mild COVID-19. General study points: Pre-infection memory harbored some responding clones, suggesting cross-reactive memory joined. Second-wave clones that peaked on day 37 lacked confirmed SARS-CoV-2 specificity. Clones that contracted from day 15 to 85 had balanced CD4/CD8; later expanders were CD4+ biased.

V lost 7 bases to trimming and J lost 5 bases, with 24 bases between them. The CDR3 is made up of 16 amino acids. The V gene's germline CDR1 is DFQATT and CDR2 SNEGSKA (reference sequence). Libraries for TCRalpha and TCRbeta carried sample barcodes and unique molecular identifiers via 5'RACE. TCRdb re-derived calls from the 5' RACE reads in MiXCR, one entry per CDR3 protein. Here the sample spans approximately 290,000 distinct CDR3 sequences, roughly a fifth being singletons. Sample: PBMCs or a T cell subset sorted from them (not recorded which). The V gene is TRBV20-1, the J gene TRBJ1-5; D is perhaps TRBD1 (5 bases). This receptor was identified in a man in his late teens or twenties who had mild COVID-19 (a few samples of this study predate the infection). Cell type and time point are not known. In nucleotides, the CDR3 is TGCAGTGGGATGGGGGGTTTCGATGGGCCTTATCAGCCCCAGCATTTT. Its translation is CSGMGGFDGPYQPQHF.